This T cell receptor (beta chain) was sequenced for a study of T cells after yellow fever vaccination. Germline V CDR1 and CDR2: SGHDT, YYEEEE. V shed 2 bases and J shed 1 base, with 16 bases lying between them. This CDR3 comprises 16 residues. In TCRdb, the 5' RACE reads were re-called with MiXCR into one record per CDR3 protein. The data contain 200,000 to 300,000 distinct CDR3 sequences, roughly 3.7% of them singletons. This clonotype showed up many times. This clonotype was obtained from a man aged 18 to 30 who received the YFV17D yellow fever vaccine. This sequence joins TRBV5-6 and TRBJ2-7; D is unclear. The sequencing here drew on PBMCs, taken 15 days after the yellow fever booster vaccination. CDR3 nucleotide sequence: TGTGCCAGCAGCTTACGACATTGGACCTCGTCCTACGAGCAGTACTTC. Translation gives CASSLRHWTSSYEQYF. Full variable domain (rest looked up from reference TRBV5-6 and TRBJ2-7): DAGVTQSPTHLIKTRGQQVTLRCSPKSGHDTVSWYQQALGQGPQFIFQYYEEEERQRGNFPDRFSGHQFPNYSSELNVNALLLGDSALYLCASSLRHWTSSYEQYFGPGTRLTVT.